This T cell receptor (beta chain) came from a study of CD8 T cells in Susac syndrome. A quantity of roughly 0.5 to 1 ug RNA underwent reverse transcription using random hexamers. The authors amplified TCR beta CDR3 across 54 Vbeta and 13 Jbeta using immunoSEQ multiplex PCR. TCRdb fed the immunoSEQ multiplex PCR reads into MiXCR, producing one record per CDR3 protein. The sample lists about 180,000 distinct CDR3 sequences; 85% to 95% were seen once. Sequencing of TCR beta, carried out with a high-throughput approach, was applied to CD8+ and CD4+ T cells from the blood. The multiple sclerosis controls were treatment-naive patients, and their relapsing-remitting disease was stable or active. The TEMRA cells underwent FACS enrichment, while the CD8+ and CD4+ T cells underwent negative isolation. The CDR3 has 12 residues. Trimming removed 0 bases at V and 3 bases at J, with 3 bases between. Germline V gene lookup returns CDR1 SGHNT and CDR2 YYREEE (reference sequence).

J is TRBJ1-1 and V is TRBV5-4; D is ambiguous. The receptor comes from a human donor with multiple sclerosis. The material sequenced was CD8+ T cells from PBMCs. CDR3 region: CASSLGYTEAFF. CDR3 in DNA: TGTGCCAGCAGCTTGGGGTACACTGAAGCTTTCTTT.